This section outlines one T cell receptor beta chain sequence together with its context. Seattle's enrolled individuals joined amid active infection and were then monitored longitudinally. This sample was included in a study of blood T cell repertoires in COVID-19. Germline V gene lookup returns CDR1 SQVTM and CDR2 ANQGSEA. The V and J ends lost 8 bases and 7 bases respectively, with 10 bases between them. CDR3 length equals 10 residues. This table comes from immunoSEQ multiplex PCR, and its TCRdb copy is limited to in-frame clones, with some not included. The sample has 250,000 to 300,000 clones, approximately 89% seen once.

This chain uses TRBV29-1 with TRBJ2-3; maybe TRBD1 (5 bases). This clonotype was sampled from a woman aged 25 to 39 with COVID-19, enrolled during active disease. Sequencing was done on a sample of peripheral blood. Here the CDR3 reads CSLRTNTQYF. CDR3 nucleotide sequence: TGCAGCCTCCGGACAAATACGCAGTATTTT.